Listed here is a single TCR beta chain. This clonotype showed up many times. Its antigen is currently not known. No base quality information exists; no much larger clone differs at one position. Amplification of TCR beta CDR3 regions was carried out from RNA transcripts. A first-round RT-PCR of the TCR CDR3 used the HTBI primer set with the Qiagen OneStep RT-PCR kit. Libraries were constructed in a second round of multiplex PCR, after which size selection and purification were carried out. Sequencing of the libraries was done on an Illumina HiSeq2000 using paired-end 100 bp reads. The published analysis was carried out like this. SOAPnuke was used to process the raw data, removing reads that contained adapters or uncalled bases, had a mean Phred below 15, or lacked an exact match to the constant primer or identifier. COPE v1.2.5 was used to merge the high-quality paired reads, and each unique nucleotide sequence was defined as a clonotype. MiTCR v1.1 was used to align clonotypes to the IMGT TRBV, TRBD and TRBJ reference segments. Only V-J combinations with frequency above 0.0001, covering 99.2% of repertoires, were analysed. A TCS score was defined as the ratio of F50 (clonal expansion) to E x V (chaos), with BLOSUM62-based TCRdist applied between CDR3 peptides within each V-J. Welch's t-statistics and random forest reduced roughly 530 V-J features to some 14, which were used in a naive Bayes classifier (R e1071). TCRdb applied fastp at Q25 and MiXCR to the public reads, then kept only in-frame beta chains. All rows with the same CDR3 protein become a single entry with the most common DNA and genes. These V and J calls rely on TCRdb rather than the paper's analysis. This sample has hundreds of thousands of distinct CDR3 sequences in its table, and about 20% of those were observed once. The biggest ten clones account for about 60% of the sample.

Ophthalmopathy patients had moderately to severely active disease, with a Clinical Activity Score of 3 or more, a NOSPECS grade of 4 or more, and a disease duration of less than 3 months. Any patient with an uncontrolled infection, another autoimmune disease, pregnancy or lactation was excluded. Diagnoses were established on the basis of clinical symptoms, serum thyroxine and TRAb, thyroid ultrasound, and orbital computed tomography. PBMCs were isolated from about 9.1 ml of fresh peripheral blood by Ficoll-Paque density gradient centrifugation. Total RNA was extracted using Trizol reagent, and RNA quality was assessed on an Agilent 2100 Bioanalyzer. The data belong to a study of T cells in Graves' hyperthyroidism and ophthalmopathy (dated by TCRdb to the late 2010s). With regard to the full study: Peripheral blood was sampled at the time of initial diagnosis, prior to any treatment. To identify distinguishing TCR V-J signatures, a discovery cohort of around 100 patients was used, comprising approximately 40 with Graves' ophthalmopathy and 57 with stable Graves' hyperthyroidism. An independent validation cohort of under 20 hyperthyroidism patients and 15 or so patients who later progressed to ophthalmopathy tested prospective prediction of ophthalmopathy. The 95 to 100 discovery patients were divided at random into training and test sets in a 7:3 ratio. In roughly six Graves' hyperthyroidism patients, the study also compared T-cell repertoires from thyroid tissue with T-cell repertoires from blood. Once sampling was done, hyperthyroidism patients were given methimazole at a starting dose of 30 mg daily, whereas ophthalmopathy patients were given high-dose intravenous methylprednisolone. TCR Vbeta CDR3 sequencing of 130 to 150 peripheral blood samples (over 40 ophthalmopathy, about 74 hyperthyroidism and roughly 17 progressor patients) is reported in the paper.

V loses 6 bases, J loses 6 bases, and the germline ends lie 16 bases apart. The CDR3 has 13 amino acids, counting the end cysteine and phenylalanine. Of the read, only the CDR3 DNA is kept; its 39 bases are in frame from base 1. CDR1 and CDR2 are drawn from the germline V gene: SGHRS, YFSETQ. Broader findings and caveats from the paper: In cross-validation, a model built on a 13 V-J signature told ophthalmopathy apart from stable hyperthyroidism with 87.88% sensitivity and 81% to 82% specificity, and in testing the same model reached 80%/75%. In validation, the model predicted progression to ophthalmopathy a median of roughly 6.5 months before onset, with approximately 71% sensitivity and 72.22% specificity. No statistical method was used to fix the sample size in advance, and group allocation was not hidden from the investigators. Most expanded thyroid clonotypes (frequency above 0.001) were also found in blood, which suggests that blood repertoires may mirror thyroid immune responses.

Input material: blood. This TCR came from a man aged 25-45 years with Graves' ophthalmopathy. The rearrangement combines TRBV5-1 with TRBJ2-7; the D segment could be TRBD2, given 7 matching bases. This receptor has the CDR3 CASTKNREGEQYF. The DNA sequence is TGCGCCAGCACCAAAAACAGGGAGGGCGAGCAGTACTTC.